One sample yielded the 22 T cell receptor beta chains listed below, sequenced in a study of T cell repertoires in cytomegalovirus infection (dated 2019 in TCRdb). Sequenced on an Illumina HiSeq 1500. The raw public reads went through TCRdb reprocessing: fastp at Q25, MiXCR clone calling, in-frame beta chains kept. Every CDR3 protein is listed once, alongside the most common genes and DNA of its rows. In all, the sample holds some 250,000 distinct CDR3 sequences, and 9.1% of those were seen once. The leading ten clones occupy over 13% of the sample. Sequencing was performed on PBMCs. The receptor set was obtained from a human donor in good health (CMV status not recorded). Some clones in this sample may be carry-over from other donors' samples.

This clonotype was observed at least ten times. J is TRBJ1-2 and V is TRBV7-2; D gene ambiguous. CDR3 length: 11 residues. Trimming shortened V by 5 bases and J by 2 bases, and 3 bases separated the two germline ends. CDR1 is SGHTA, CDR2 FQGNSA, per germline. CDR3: CASSENYGYTF. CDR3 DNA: TGTGCCAGCAGCGAAAACTATGGCTACACCTTC.

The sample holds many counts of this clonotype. The CDR3 protein is CASSVTQQTGANVLTF. The CDR3 region has the DNA TGTGCCAGCAGCGTCACCCAACAGACTGGGGCCAACGTCCTGACTTTC. The J gene is TRBJ2-6, the V gene TRBV5-6, with D uncertain. This CDR3 is 16 amino acids long. The V gene's germline CDR1 is SGHDT and CDR2 YYEEEE. Trimming cost V 4 bases and J 2 bases, with 13 bases left between them.

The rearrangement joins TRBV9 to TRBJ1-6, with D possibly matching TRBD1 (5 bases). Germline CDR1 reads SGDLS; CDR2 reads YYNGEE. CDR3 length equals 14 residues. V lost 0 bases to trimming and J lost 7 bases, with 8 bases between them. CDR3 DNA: TGTGCCAGCAGCGTAGGGGGGAAAAATTCACCCCTCCACTTT. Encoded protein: CASSVGGKNSPLHF.

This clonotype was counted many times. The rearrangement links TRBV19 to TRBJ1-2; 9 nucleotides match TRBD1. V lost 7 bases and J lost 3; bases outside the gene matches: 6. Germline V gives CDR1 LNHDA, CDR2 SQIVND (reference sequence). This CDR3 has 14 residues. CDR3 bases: TGTGCCAGTATAGGCCGGGACAGGGACTATGGCTACACCTTC. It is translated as CASIGRDRDYGYTF.

The CDR3 nucleotides are TGTGCCAGCAGCAAGGACAGAGTTCAAGAGACCCAGTACTTC. It specifies CASSKDRVQETQYF. This rearrangement joins TRBV6-1 to TRBJ2-5; D possibly corresponds to TRBD1 (6 bases). This CDR3 is 14 amino acids long. The V end was cut by 6 bases, the J end by 2 bases, with 13 bases between. The germline V gene encodes CDR1 MNHNS and CDR2 SASEGT.

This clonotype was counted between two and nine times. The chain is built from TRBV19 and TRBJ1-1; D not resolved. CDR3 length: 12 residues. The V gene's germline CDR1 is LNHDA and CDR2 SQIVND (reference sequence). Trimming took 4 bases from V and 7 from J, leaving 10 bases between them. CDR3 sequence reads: CASSNSVDEAFF. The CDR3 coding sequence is TGTGCCAGTAGTAACTCGGTCGATGAAGCTTTCTTT. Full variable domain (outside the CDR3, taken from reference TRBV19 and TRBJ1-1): DGGITQSPKYLFRKEGQNVTLSCEQNLNHDAMYWYRQDPGQGLRLIYYSQIVNDFQKGDIAEGYSVSREKKESFPLTVTSAQKNPTAFYLCASSNSVDEAFFGQGTRLTVV.

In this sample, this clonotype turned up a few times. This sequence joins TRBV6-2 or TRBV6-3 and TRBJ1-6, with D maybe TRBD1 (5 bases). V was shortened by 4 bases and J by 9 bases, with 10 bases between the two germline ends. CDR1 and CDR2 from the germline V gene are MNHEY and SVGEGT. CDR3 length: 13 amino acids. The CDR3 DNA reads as TGTGCCAGCAGTTCCCCGCAGGGTTCACCCCTCCACTTT. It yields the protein CASSSPQGSPLHF.

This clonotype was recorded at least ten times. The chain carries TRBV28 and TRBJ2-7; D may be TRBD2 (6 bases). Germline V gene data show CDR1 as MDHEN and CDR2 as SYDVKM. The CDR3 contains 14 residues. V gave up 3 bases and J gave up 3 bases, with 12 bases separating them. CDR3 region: CASSFRGRNYEQYF. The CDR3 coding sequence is TGTGCCAGCAGTTTTCGTGGGAGGAACTACGAGCAGTACTTC. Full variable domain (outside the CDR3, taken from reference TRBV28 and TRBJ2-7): DVKVTQSSRYLVKRTGEKVFLECVQDMDHENMFWYRQDPGLGLRLIYFSYDVKMKEKGDIPEGYSVSREKKERFSLILESASTNQTSMYLCASSFRGRNYEQYFGPGTRLTVT.

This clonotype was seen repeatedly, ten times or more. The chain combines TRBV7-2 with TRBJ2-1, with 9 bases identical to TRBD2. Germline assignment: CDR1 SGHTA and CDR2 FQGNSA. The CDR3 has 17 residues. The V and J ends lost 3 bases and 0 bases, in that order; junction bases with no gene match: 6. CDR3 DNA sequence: TGTGCCAGCAGCTTGACTAGCGGCCCCAGCTCCTACAATGAGCAGTTCTTC. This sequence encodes CASSLTSGPSSYNEQFF.

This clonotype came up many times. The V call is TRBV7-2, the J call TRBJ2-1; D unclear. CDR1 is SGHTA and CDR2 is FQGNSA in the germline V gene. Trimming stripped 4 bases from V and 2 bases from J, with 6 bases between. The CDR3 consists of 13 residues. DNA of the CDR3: TGTGCCAGCAGCTCCCCGACCTACAATGAGCAGTTCTTC. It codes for CASSSPTYNEQFF.

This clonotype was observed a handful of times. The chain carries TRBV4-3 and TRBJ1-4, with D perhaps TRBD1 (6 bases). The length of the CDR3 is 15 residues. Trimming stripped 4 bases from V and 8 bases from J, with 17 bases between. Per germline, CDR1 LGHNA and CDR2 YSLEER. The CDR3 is CASSPGGPVREKLFF. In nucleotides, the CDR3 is TGCGCCAGCAGCCCGGGGGGCCCGGTACGGGAAAAACTGTTTTTT.

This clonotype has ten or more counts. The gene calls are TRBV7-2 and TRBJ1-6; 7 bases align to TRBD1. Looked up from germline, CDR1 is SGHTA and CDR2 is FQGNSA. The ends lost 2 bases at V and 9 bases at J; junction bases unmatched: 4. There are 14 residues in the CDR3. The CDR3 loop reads CASSLKGAGSPLHF. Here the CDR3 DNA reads TGTGCCAGCAGCTTAAAGGGGGCAGGTTCACCCCTCCACTTT. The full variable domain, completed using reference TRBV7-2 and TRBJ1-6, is GAGVSQSPSNKVTEKGKDVELRCDPISGHTALYWYRQSLGQGLEFLIYFQGNSAPDKSGLPSDRFSAERTGGSVSTLTIQRTQQEDSAVYLCASSLKGAGSPLHFGNGTRLTVT.

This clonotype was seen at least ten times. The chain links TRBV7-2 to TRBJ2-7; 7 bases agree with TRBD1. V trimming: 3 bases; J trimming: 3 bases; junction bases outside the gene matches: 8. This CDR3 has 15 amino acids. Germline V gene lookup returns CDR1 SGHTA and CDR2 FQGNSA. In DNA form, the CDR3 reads TGTGCCAGCAGCTTCCAAGGGACAGTCAGCTACGAGCAGTACTTC. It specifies CASSFQGTVSYEQYF.

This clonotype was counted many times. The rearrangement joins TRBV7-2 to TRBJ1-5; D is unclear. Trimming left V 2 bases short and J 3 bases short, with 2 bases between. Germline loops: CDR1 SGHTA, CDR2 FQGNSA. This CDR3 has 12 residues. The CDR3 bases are TGTGCCAGCAGCTTATTCAATCAGCCCCAGCATTTT. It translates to CASSLFNQPQHF.

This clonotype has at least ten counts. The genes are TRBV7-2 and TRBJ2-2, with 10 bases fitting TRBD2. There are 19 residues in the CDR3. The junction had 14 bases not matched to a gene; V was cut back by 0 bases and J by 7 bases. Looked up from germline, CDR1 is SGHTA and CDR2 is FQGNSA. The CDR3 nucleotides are TGTGCCAGCAGCTTAGCCGCTGTTTGGGCTAGCGGGAGCGGCGGGGAGCTGTTTTTT. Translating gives CASSLAAVWASGSGGELFF.

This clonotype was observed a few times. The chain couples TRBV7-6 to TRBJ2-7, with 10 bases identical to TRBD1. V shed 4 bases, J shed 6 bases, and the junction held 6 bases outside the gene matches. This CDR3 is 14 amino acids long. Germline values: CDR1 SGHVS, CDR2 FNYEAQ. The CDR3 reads CASSSRDRGGEQYF. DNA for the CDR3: TGTGCCAGCAGCTCTCGGGACAGGGGAGGCGAGCAGTACTTC.

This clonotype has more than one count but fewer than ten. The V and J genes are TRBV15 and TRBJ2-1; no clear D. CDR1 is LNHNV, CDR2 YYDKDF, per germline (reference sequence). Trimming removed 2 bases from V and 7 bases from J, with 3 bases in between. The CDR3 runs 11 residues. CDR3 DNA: TGTGCCACCAGCAGACAAAATGAGCAGTTCTTC. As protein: CATSRQNEQFF.

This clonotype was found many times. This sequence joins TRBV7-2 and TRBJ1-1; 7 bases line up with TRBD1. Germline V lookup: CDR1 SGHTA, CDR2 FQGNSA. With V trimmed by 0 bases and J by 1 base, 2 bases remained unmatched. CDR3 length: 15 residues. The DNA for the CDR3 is TGTGCCAGCAGCTTAGCAGGGGGCAGGAACACTGAAGCTTTCTTT. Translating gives CASSLAGGRNTEAFF.

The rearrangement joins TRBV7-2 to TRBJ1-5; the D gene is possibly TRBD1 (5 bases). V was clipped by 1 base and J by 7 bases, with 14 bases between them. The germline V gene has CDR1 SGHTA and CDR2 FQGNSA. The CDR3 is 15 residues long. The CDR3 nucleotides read TGTGCCAGCAGCTTAGAAGGGACCTCAAGGCAGCCCCAGCATTTT. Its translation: CASSLEGTSRQPQHF.

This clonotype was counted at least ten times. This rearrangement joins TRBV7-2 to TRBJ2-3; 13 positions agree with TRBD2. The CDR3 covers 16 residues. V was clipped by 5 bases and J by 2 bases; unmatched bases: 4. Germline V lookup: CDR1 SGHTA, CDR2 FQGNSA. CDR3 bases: TGTGCCAGCAGCACGGGACTAGCGGGGCTCACAGATACGCAGTATTTT. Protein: CASSTGLAGLTDTQYF. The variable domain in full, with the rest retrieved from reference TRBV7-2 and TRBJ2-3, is GAGVSQSPSNKVTEKGKDVELRCDPISGHTALYWYRQSLGQGLEFLIYFQGNSAPDKSGLPSDRFSAERTGGSVSTLTIQRTQQEDSAVYLCASSTGLAGLTDTQYFGPGTRLTVL.

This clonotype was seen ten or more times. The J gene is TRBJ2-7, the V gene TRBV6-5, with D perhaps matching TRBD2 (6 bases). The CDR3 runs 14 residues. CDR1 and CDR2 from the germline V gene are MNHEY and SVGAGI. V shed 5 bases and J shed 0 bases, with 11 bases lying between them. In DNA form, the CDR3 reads TGTGCCAGCAGTCCCGGGGGAATCTCCTACGAGCAGTACTTC. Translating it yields CASSPGGISYEQYF.

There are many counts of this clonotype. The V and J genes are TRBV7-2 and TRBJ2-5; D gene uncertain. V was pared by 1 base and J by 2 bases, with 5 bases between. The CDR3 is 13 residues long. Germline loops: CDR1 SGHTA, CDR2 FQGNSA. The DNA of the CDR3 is TGTGCCAGCAGCTTAGTCAGACAAGAGACCCAGTACTTC. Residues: CASSLVRQETQYF. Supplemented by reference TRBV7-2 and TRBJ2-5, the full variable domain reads GAGVSQSPSNKVTEKGKDVELRCDPISGHTALYWYRQSLGQGLEFLIYFQGNSAPDKSGLPSDRFSAERTGGSVSTLTIQRTQQEDSAVYLCASSLVRQETQYFGPGTRLLVL.